Each of the 5 T cell receptor beta chains below was sequenced from the same sample in a study of blood T cell repertoires in COVID-19. Repertoires were generated with immunoSEQ multiplex PCR, while TCRdb's copy carries only in-frame clones and drops some. The data contain some 80,000 clones, 60% to 85% of them singletons. The sample consisted of peripheral blood. These receptors were obtained from a woman aged 80 or over with active or convalescent COVID-19.

J is TRBJ2-7 and V is TRBV6-5, with D unresolved. V lost 2 bases to trimming and J lost 3 bases, with 8 bases between them. The CDR3 consists of 13 residues. Germline V gene data show CDR1 as MNHEY and CDR2 as SVGAGI. CDR3 sequence (DNA): TGTGCCAGCAGTTACCCCCCAGTCTACGAGCAGTACTTC. Protein product: CASSYPPVYEQYF.

This rearrangement joins TRBV7-3 to TRBJ2-5; 7 bases are a match to TRBD2. The CDR3 has 16 residues. V trimming: 5 bases; J trimming: 1 base; junction bases outside the gene matches: 10. Germline V gene lookup returns CDR1 SGHTA and CDR2 FQGTGA. This CDR3 reads CASSPVGGVTQETQYF. The CDR3 nucleotides are TGTGCCAGCAGCCCCGTGGGGGGGGTCACCCAAGAGACCCAGTACTTC.

The J gene is TRBJ2-3, the V gene TRBV29-1; 10 bases map to TRBD2. The CDR3 consists of 15 residues. The germline V gene encodes CDR1 SQVTM and CDR2 ANQGSEA. V lost 4 bases to trimming and J lost 3 bases; unmatched junction nucleotides: 7. Here the CDR3 DNA reads TGCAGCGTTGGGGGACCGGGACTAGCGACAGATACGCAGTATTTT. Protein sequence: CSVGGPGLATDTQYF.

V is TRBV28 and J is TRBJ2-7; unclear D gene. Germline values: CDR1 MDHEN, CDR2 SYDVKM. The CDR3 consists of 14 residues. V dropped 3 bases and J dropped 2 bases, with 11 bases sitting between them. The CDR3 DNA sequence: TGTGCCAGCAGTTTCCTTGTCAGTGCCTACGAGCAGTACTTC. The encoded protein is CASSFLVSAYEQYF.

This chain uses TRBV7-2 with TRBJ2-7; 7 nucleotides agree with TRBD1. From germline, CDR1 is SGHTA and CDR2 FQGNSA. With V trimmed by 8 bases and J by 7 bases, 14 bases remained unmatched. This CDR3 is built from 14 residues. The CDR3 loop is CASRTRTGLGEQYF. The DNA for the CDR3 is TGTGCCAGCCGCACGAGGACAGGCCTGGGGGAGCAGTACTTC.